Below, 15 T cell receptor beta chains from the same sample are listed, as sequenced in a study of blood T cell repertoires in COVID-19 (dated by TCRdb to 2018 to 2020). The method behind the library was the immunoSEQ multiplex PCR assay. Not all clones reach the TCRdb copy of this immuneACCESS table, which keeps in-frame sequences only. Checked studies attribute under half of the gap to unresolved V genes and leave the rest unexplained. Present in this sample are 36,000 or so clones, about nine tenths of which were seen just once. The ten largest clones represent 4.8% of the sample. Material for sequencing was peripheral blood. The source of these receptors is a human donor in a cohort sampled during active COVID-19.

V usage is TRBV24-1 and J usage is TRBJ2-1; 7 bases are a match to TRBD1. This CDR3 spans 15 amino acids. The trim removed 5 bases at V and 4 bases at J, leaving 7 bases unmatched. Germline V CDR1 and CDR2: KGHDR, SFDVKD. This CDR3 is CATSANDRVYNEQFF. The CDR3, as DNA: TGTGCCACCAGTGCCAATGACAGGGTATACAATGAGCAGTTCTTC.

The chain has TRBV18 and TRBJ2-1, with 13 bases that match TRBD2. Trimming removed 5 bases from V and 0 bases from J; junction bases left unmatched: 7. From germline, CDR1 is KGHSH and CDR2 LQKENI. This CDR3 comprises 18 residues. CDR3 nucleotides: TGTGCCAGCTCATCACTAGCGGGAGGGCCTAGCTCCTACAATGAGCAGTTCTTC. This translates into CASSSLAGGPSSYNEQFF.

The genes are TRBV5-6 and TRBJ1-2; D possibly corresponds to TRBD1 (5 bases). Germline V gene sequence: CDR1 SGHDT, CDR2 YYEEEE. This CDR3 comprises 12 residues. V lost 7 bases, J lost 4 bases, and 11 bases lay in between. CDR3 sequence reads: CASSRGGYGYTF. The DNA for the CDR3 is TGTGCCAGCTCCCGGGGGGGCTATGGCTACACCTTC.

This chain joins TRBV4-1 and TRBJ2-7; 8 bases line up with TRBD1. V shed 0 bases, J shed 3 bases, and the junction held 7 bases outside the gene matches. The CDR3 has 16 amino acids. CDR1 is MGHRA, CDR2 YSYEKL, per germline. This CDR3 is CASSQDLQQGVYEQYF. The CDR3 DNA reads TGCGCCAGCAGCCAAGATCTACAACAGGGGGTCTACGAGCAGTACTTC.

In DNA form, the CDR3 reads TGTGCCAGCAGCTTGGAAAAACGGGAGACACCACAGGATACGCAGTATTTT. Its protein product is CASSLEKRETPQDTQYF. The chain joins TRBV11-2 to TRBJ2-3, with D possibly matching TRBD2 (6 bases). Per germline, CDR1 SGHAT and CDR2 FQNNGV. The CDR3 is 17 residues long. The V end lost 3 bases, the J end lost 6 bases, and 22 bases lay between the germline ends.

This clone is a singleton in its sample. V and J are TRBV10-3 and TRBJ1-1; D remains unclear. CDR1 is ENHRY and CDR2 is SYGVKD in the germline V gene. V was cut by 2 bases and J by 5 bases, with 12 bases left in between. This CDR3 spans 14 amino acids. Written as DNA, the CDR3 is TGTGCCATCAGTGAGGCGTCGTCCAAGACTGAAGCTTTCTTT. Encoded protein: CAISEASSKTEAFF.

The rearrangement uses TRBV29-1 and TRBJ1-5, with a possible D match to TRBD1 (6 bases). CDR3 length equals 16 residues. Per germline, CDR1 SQVTM and CDR2 ANQGSEA. With 7 bases removed from V and 0 bases from J, the gap between germline ends came to 19 bases. CDR3: CSGKNGTHGSNQPQHF. The CDR3 nucleotides are TGCAGCGGAAAGAACGGGACACACGGTAGCAATCAGCCCCAGCATTTT.

The rearrangement links TRBV5-1 to TRBJ1-4; possibly TRBD1 for D (6 bases). Trimming shortened V by 4 bases and J by 5 bases, and 12 bases separated the two germline ends. This CDR3 is built from 14 residues. In germline, CDR1 is SGHRS, CDR2 YFSETQ. This CDR3 reads CASSPRTVNEKLFF. The CDR3 DNA is TGCGCCAGCAGCCCCCGGACAGTAAATGAAAAACTGTTTTTT.

About this clone: In the same sample, other DNA sequences code for this CDR3. This rearrangement joins TRBV28 to TRBJ1-1; perhaps TRBD1 as D (5 bases). Germline CDR1 reads MDHEN; CDR2 reads SYDVKM. V lost 2 bases and J 0 bases, leaving 10 bases between the germline ends. The length of the CDR3 is 15 residues. The DNA of the CDR3 is TGTGCCAGCAGTTTAACAGGAATCATGAACACTGAAGCTTTCTTT. It translates to CASSLTGIMNTEAFF.

The chain is built from TRBV5-1 and TRBJ2-3; unclear D gene. This CDR3 region has 13 residues. Germline V gene sequence: CDR1 SGHRS, CDR2 YFSETQ. V was clipped by 5 bases and J by 4 bases, with 11 bases between them. This CDR3 reads CASRVYVSDTQYF. DNA of the CDR3: TGCGCCAGCAGGGTCTATGTGTCAGATACGCAGTATTTT.

This clone is medium-sized by share. The genes are TRBV30 and TRBJ1-1; D is perhaps TRBD1 (6 bases). The CDR3 runs 12 residues. V lost 3 bases and J lost 7, with 12 bases in between. Germline assignment: CDR1 GTSNPN and CDR2 SVGIG (reference sequence). The CDR3 nucleotides read TGTGCCTGGAGACATTGGGGGCGTGAAGCTTTCTTT. This gives the protein CAWRHWGREAFF.

The chain recombines TRBV21-1 with TRBJ2-3; the listed D gene, TRBD1, was not tested against the DNA. TRBV21-1 is a pseudogene. CDR3 size: 13 residues. The CDR3 is CASPTGSTDTQYF. The CDR3, as DNA: TGTGCCAGCCCGACAGGTAGCACAGATACGCAGTATTTT.

The CDR3 DNA follows: TGTGCCAGCAGCTTGGATAGGGGTGGCTCTGGAAACACCATATATTTT. The encoded protein is CASSLDRGGSGNTIYF. The J gene is TRBJ1-3, the V gene TRBV5-4; tentatively, D is TRBD1 (5 bases). Trimming cost V 0 bases and J 0 bases, with 10 bases left between them. The length of the CDR3 is 16 residues. CDR1 is SGHNT and CDR2 is YYREEE in the germline V gene (reference sequence).

The CDR3 DNA reads as TGTGCCAGCAGCTTGGGGGGCTCTAAAGCTTTCTTT. Translation: CASSLGGSKAFF. The chain is built from TRBV5-8 and TRBJ1-1; tentatively, D is TRBD1 (5 bases). V was cut by 0 bases and J by 9 bases, with 9 bases left in between. Germline assignment: CDR1 SGHTS and CDR2 YDEGEE. This CDR3 is built from 12 residues.

The chain links TRBV9 to TRBJ2-5, with TRBD1 identical over 7 bases. Germline loops: CDR1 SGDLS, CDR2 YYNGEE. The CDR3 contains 15 residues. V shed 4 bases, J shed 5 bases, and the junction held 11 bases outside the gene matches. In nucleotides, the CDR3 is TGTGCCAGCAGCACTAAGGACAGGTTGGGGGAGACCCAGTACTTC. Translating it yields CASSTKDRLGETQYF.